Listed here is a single T cell receptor beta chain. Its cognate antigen has yet to be identified. Base qualities are not at hand, and no much larger clone is one base apart. V ends up 5 bases short and J 1 base short, with an unmatched junction base count of 9. The CDR3 covers 16 residues, taking in both the cysteine and the phenylalanine. Solely the CDR3 DNA is kept, with 48 bases framed from the first base. CDR1 MNHEY and CDR2 SMNVEV were looked up in the germline V gene (reference sequence). These data belong to a study of beta chain features in type 1 diabetes (dated 2018 in TCRdb). Study-wide context: Mean age, gender distribution, total cell number and subset yield were not different between patients and healthy donors. The study compared the TCRB repertoires of sorted circulating CD4+ T cell subsets in recently diagnosed type 1 diabetes patients with those in matched healthy donors. Regulatory and stem cell-like memory subsets were obtained from only 8 patients and roughly eight healthy donors, while naive and central memory subsets were obtained from all 30 or so donors. A total of some 110 million sorted cells were examined across all samples, and the number of cells per subset was strongly correlated with RNA yield. The full study reports these points: HLA sub-analyses involved small numbers of individuals, so any influence of HLA type on TCRB rearrangement remained unresolved. Sequencing cDNA rather than genomic DNA could over-represent highly expressing activated cells, although activation and CD3 levels did not differ between groups. In all four CD4+ subsets, TCRB CDR3 length was moderately but significantly shorter in type 1 diabetes patients. Shorter templates might have been favored by PCR, but patient and control samples were amplified and corrected together, so both groups would have been affected equally by any skew. At VDJ recombination sites, type 1 diabetes patients had fewer insertions and more deleted nucleotides, which implies abnormalities in thymic rearrangement. Naive, central memory and regulatory TCRB repertoires appeared to be more alike among patients than among healthy donors.

Each donor gave one peripheral blood draw, approximately 0.11 L on average, collected into heparinised tubes. A BD FACSAria II was used to sort naive, central memory, regulatory and stem cell-like memory CD4+ T cells with a panel that included CD45RO, CCR7, CD25, CD127, CD95 and CD27. Every sorted population had a purity above 95%. PBMCs were isolated immediately by Lymphoprep density gradient centrifugation and stained directly without culture. So that batch effects would be minimized, each experiment stained and sorted samples in pairs, pairing one healthy donor with one patient. All of the isolated RNA was reverse transcribed with the High Capacity cDNA Reverse Transcription Kit, so expressed TCRB transcripts were sequenced. Deep immunoSEQ sequencing was applied to naive, central memory and regulatory T cell samples, giving an average of around 3.4 million total reads per sample. Sorted cells were lysed in RLT buffer, and RNA was extracted using DNase-treated RNeasy Micro or Mini kits according to cell number. Each cell subset was processed separately to prevent cross-contamination, with patient and healthy donor samples processed together. Using the immunoSEQ multiplex PCR, TCRB sequences were amplified from cDNA into 87-bp fragments spanning the CDR3 region. Sequencing of the amplicons was performed on the Illumina HiSeq platform. From the authors' description of their analysis: PCR bias was computationally corrected using synthetic template baselines, reads within Hamming distance 2 were collapsed, and singletons that could not be merged were discarded. Reads were aligned against IMGT so that V, D and J genes, CDR3 length and insertions or deletions at six rearrangement sites could be assigned. Within each subset, clonotype counts were normalized to sorted cell number, after which true diversity and Gini coefficients were computed with the tcR R package. The overlap coefficient, calculated on TCRB nucleotide sequences, was used to measure repertoire sharing. Out-of-frame TCRB sequences from naive cells were analyzed to stand in for the pre-selection repertoire. Not all clones reach the TCRdb copy of this immuneACCESS table, which keeps in-frame sequences only. Checked studies attribute under half of the gap to unresolved V genes and leave the rest unexplained. D and trimming come from the DNA, and the V and J calls and clone size come from that table. This sample comprises about 260,000 clones, around 65% of them detected only once. The ten most abundant clones make up about 0.051% of the sample.

This TCR came from a man in his thirties or forties in good health. The specimen sequenced was naive CD4+ T cells from blood. The intended sense of this specimen's cell subset or site label: true naive CD4+ T cells. The chain couples TRBV27 to TRBJ2-7, with TRBD1 matching 9 junction bases. The CDR3 sequence is CASSVRPGQGSYEQYF. The DNA sequence is given as TGTGCCAGCAGTGTAAGACCGGGACAGGGATCCTACGAGCAGTACTTC.